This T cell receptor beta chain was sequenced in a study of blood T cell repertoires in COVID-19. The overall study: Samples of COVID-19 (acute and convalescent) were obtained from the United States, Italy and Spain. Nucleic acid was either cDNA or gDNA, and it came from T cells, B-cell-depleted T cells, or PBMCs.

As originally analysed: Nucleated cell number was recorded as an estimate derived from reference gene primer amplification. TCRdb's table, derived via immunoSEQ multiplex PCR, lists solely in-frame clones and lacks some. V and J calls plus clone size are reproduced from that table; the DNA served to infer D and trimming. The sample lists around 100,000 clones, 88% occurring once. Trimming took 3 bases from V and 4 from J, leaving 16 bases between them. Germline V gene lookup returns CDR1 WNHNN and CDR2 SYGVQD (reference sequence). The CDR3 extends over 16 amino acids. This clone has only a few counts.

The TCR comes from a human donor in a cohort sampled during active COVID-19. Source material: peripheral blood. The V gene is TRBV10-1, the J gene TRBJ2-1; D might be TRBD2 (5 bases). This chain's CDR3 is CASSERTGTLYNEQFF. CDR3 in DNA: TGCGCCAGCAGTGAAAGGACTGGCACCCTATACAATGAGCAGTTCTTC.